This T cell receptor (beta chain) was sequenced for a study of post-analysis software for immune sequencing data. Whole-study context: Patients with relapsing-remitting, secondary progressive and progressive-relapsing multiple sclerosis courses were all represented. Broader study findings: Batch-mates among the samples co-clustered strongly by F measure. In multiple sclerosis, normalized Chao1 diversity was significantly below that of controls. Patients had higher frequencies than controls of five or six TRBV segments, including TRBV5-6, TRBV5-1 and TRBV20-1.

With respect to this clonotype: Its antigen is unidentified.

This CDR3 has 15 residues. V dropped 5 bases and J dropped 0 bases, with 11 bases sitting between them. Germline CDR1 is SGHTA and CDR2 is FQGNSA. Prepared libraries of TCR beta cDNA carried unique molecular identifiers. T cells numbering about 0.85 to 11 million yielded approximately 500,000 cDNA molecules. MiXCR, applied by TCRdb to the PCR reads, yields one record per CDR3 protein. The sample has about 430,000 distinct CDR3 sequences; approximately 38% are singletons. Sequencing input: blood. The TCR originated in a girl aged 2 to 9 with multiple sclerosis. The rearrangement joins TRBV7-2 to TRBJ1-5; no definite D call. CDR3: CASSPRPTSNQPQHF. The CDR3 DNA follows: TGTGCCAGCAGCCCCCGGCCGACTAGCAATCAGCCCCAGCATTTT.